This entry describes one TCR beta chain. One base away lies a much larger clone, so this may be a sequencing read error. This sample was included in a study of shared clonotypes between healthy human individuals. Among the donors, all were Caucasian adults who lived in Nashville, Tennessee. PCR replicates from unsorted PBMC used roughly 300 ng DNA, and this amount was 32,000 or so T cell genomes. With ten immunoSEQ deep assay plates, unsorted PBMC DNA underwent sequencing. Original processing methods: ImmunoSEQ gave junction-only sequences without quality scores, so filtering differed. Assay: immunoSEQ multiplex PCR; the TCRdb copy retains only in-frame clones and omits some. V and J calls and clone size are given by that table; D and trimming were obtained from the DNA. The table includes some 530,000 clones, 81% detected once. Sequenced sample: PBMCs. The receptor was derived from a woman in her thirties or forties in good health. Some clones in this sample may be carry-over from other donors' samples.

DNA for the CDR3: TGTGCCAGCAGCTCATACGGCGGGAGCTCTGGGTCAGAGACCCAGTACTTC. Translation gives CASSSYGGSSGSETQYF. The V and J genes are TRBV11-2 and TRBJ2-5; 7 nucleotides align to TRBD2. With V trimmed by 4 bases and J by 4 bases, 15 bases remained unmatched. The CDR3 has 17 amino acids. Germline lookup yields CDR1 SGHAT and CDR2 FQNNGV.